Below, 7 T cell receptor beta chains from the same sample are listed, as sequenced in a study of metastatic and nonmetastatic thyroid tumors. TCRdb re-called the PCR reads through MiXCR. Of about 23,000 clones detected, approximately 20% appear once; the ten largest clones hold about 4.6%. Patients were all untreated before their thyroid surgery. Sequencing was done on a sample of blood. The receptors were sampled from a male donor with papillary thyroid cancer or a benign thyroid nodule (not recorded which). Some clones in this sample may be carry-over from other donors' samples.

This clone ranks as medium-sized. The V call is TRBV28, the J call TRBJ2-7, with 7 bases lining up with TRBD1. Germline CDR1 is MDHEN and CDR2 is SYDVKM. With 8 bases clipped from V and 1 base from J, the junction kept 11 bases outside the gene matches. The CDR3 spans 15 residues. The CDR3 coding sequence is TGTGCCAGCCTCCGACAGGGCGGCCGATCCTACGAGCAGTACTTC. It translates to CASLRQGGRSYEQYF.

Ten or more counts support this clone. The genes are TRBV5-1 and TRBJ1-5; 7 bases are a match to TRBD1. J lost 3 bases, V lost 2 bases, and 5 bases had no gene match. Looked up from germline, CDR1 is SGHRS and CDR2 is YFSETQ. The CDR3 has 15 residues. The CDR3, as DNA: TGCGCCAGCAGCTTCGATGGGACAGACAATCAGCCCCAGCATTTT. It specifies CASSFDGTDNQPQHF.

This clone is medium-sized (0.01 to 0.1%). The chain links TRBV24-1 to TRBJ2-7; D tentatively fits TRBD1 or TRBD2 (5 bases each). CDR1 KGHDR and CDR2 SFDVKD come from the germline V gene. The CDR3 is 14 amino acids. Trimming shortened V by 5 bases and J by 0 bases, and 10 bases separated the two germline ends. In nucleotides, the CDR3 is TGTGCCACCAGTGGCTCGGGGACCTCCTACGAGCAGTACTTC. Its translation: CATSGSGTSYEQYF.

This clone is termed medium-sized. V usage is TRBV2 and J usage is TRBJ1-2; TRBD1 might be the D (6 bases). Germline CDR1 SNHLY, CDR2 FYNNEI. Trimming stripped 4 bases from V and 4 bases from J, with 13 bases between. The CDR3 totals 14 residues. The CDR3 DNA reads TGTGCCAGCAGTGGCCCGGGGGGGCCCTATGGCTACACCTTC. This gives the protein CASSGPGGPYGYTF.

There are many counts of this clone. The chain recombines TRBV2 with TRBJ2-3, with 11 bases that match TRBD2. This CDR3 is 16 amino acids long. CDR1 is SNHLY, CDR2 FYNNEI, per germline. V shed 6 bases, J shed 3 bases, and the junction held 8 bases outside the gene matches. CDR3 nucleotide sequence: TGTGCCAGCAGACTAGCGGGAGAGATAAGTACAGATACGCAGTATTTT. It encodes CASRLAGEISTDTQYF. Full variable domain (outside the CDR3, taken from reference TRBV2 and TRBJ2-3): EPEVTQTPSHQVTQMGQEVILRCVPISNHLYFYWYRQILGQKVEFLVSFYNNEISEKSEIFDDQFSVERPDGSNFTLKIRSTKLEDSAMYFCASRLAGEISTDTQYFGPGTRLTVL.

This clone was recorded many times. CDR3 nucleotide sequence: TGTGCCAGCAGCCAAGTAGTCTCGGAGGGCAGGAGAAAAGAGACCCAGTACTTC. It encodes CASSQVVSEGRRKETQYF. V is TRBV3-1 and J is TRBJ2-5; a possible D gene is TRBD2 (6 bases). The CDR3 is made up of 18 amino acids. The V end was cut by 1 base, the J end by 3 bases, with 21 bases between. Germline V lookup: CDR1 LGHDT, CDR2 YNNKEL (reference sequence).

This chain uses TRBV11-1 with TRBJ2-1; 10 bases align to TRBD2. The trim removed 5 bases at V and 8 bases at J, leaving 9 bases unmatched. The CDR3 runs 15 residues. The V gene's germline CDR1 is SGHAT and CDR2 FQDESV (reference sequence). For the CDR3, the DNA is TGTGCCAGCAGCCTTAGGACTAGCGGATGGGATGAGCAGTTCTTC. Translating gives CASSLRTSGWDEQFF.